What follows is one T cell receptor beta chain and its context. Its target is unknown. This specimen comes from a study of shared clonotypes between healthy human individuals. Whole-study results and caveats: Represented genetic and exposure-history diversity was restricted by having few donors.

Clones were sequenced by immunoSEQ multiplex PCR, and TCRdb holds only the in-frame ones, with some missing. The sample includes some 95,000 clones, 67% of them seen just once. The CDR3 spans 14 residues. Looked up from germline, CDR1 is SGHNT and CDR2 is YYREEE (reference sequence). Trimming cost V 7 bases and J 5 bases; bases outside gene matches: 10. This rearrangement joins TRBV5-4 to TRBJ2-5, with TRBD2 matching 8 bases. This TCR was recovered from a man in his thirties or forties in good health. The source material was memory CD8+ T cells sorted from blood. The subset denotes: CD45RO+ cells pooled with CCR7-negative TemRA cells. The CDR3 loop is CASREGGLGETQYF. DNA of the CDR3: TGTGCCAGCCGGGAGGGGGGTCTGGGGGAGACCCAGTACTTC.